A single T cell receptor (beta chain) is shown here with its context. Antigen: not known. This CDR3 has 21 amino acids. Trimming cost V 2 bases and J 0 bases; bases outside gene matches: 15. Germline CDR1 KGHSH, CDR2 LQKENI. The sample is drawn from a study of T cell responses to AZD1222 COVID-19 vaccine. Assay: immunoSEQ multiplex PCR; the TCRdb copy retains only in-frame clones and omits some. The sample carries fewer than 120,000 clones, approximately 94% recorded once. Analyses pooled second doses at about 4 or about 12 weeks. Whole-study findings and limits: Sampling captured repertoires only after the peak T cell response.

This TCR was sampled from an adult who received the AZD1222 COVID-19 vaccine. The chain couples TRBV18 to TRBJ2-1; the match to TRBD2 covers 11 bases. The input for sequencing was peripheral blood, taken 28 days after the second AZD1222 dose. The CDR3 region is CASSPAIGTSGFARSYNEQFF. CDR3 DNA: TGTGCCAGCTCACCAGCGATTGGGACTAGCGGCTTTGCCCGCTCCTACAATGAGCAGTTCTTC.